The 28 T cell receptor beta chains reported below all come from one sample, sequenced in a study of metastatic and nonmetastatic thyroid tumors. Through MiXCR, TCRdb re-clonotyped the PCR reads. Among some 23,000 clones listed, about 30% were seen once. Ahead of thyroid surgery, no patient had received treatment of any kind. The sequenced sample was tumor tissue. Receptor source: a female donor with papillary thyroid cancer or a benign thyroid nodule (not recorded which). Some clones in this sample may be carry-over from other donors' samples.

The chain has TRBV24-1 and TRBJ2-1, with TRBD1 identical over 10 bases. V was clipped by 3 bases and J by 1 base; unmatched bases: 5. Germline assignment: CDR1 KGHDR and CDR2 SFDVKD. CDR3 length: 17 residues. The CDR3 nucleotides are TGTGCCACCAGTGATGACAGGGGGCGCGGATCCTACAATGAGCAGTTCTTC. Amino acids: CATSDDRGRGSYNEQFF.

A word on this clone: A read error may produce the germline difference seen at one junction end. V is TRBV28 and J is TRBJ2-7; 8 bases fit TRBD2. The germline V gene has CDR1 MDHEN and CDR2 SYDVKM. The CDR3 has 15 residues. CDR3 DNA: TGTGCCAGCAGTCCGCCGGGGGGGTCAACCTACGAGCAATACTTC. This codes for CASSPPGGSTYEQYF.

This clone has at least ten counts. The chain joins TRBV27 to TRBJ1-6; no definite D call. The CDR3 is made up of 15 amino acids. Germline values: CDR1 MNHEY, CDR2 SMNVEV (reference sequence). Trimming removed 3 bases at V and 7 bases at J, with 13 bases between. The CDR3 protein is CASSFVSPGNSPLHF. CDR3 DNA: TGTGCCAGCAGTTTTGTTAGTCCAGGCAATTCACCCCTCCACTTT.

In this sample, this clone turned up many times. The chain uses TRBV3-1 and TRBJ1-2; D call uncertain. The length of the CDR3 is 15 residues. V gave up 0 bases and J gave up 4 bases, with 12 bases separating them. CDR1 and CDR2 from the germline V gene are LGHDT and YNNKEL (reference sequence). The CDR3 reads CASSQDNSKTYGYTF. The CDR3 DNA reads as TGTGCCAGCAGCCAAGATAACAGTAAGACCTATGGCTACACCTTC.

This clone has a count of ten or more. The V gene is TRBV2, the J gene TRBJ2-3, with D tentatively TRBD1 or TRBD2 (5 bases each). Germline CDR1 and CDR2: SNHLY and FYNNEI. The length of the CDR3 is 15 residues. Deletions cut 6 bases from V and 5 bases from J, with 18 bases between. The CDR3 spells CASRAGTRQEDTQYF. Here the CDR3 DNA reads TGTGCCAGCAGGGCCGGGACCCGCCAGGAAGATACGCAGTATTTT.

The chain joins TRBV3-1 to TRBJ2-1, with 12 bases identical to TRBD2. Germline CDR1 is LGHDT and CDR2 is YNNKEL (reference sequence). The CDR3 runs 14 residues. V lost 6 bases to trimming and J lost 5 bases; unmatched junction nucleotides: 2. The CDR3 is CASRGLAGNNEQFF. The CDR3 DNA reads TGTGCCAGCAGGGGACTAGCGGGCAACAATGAGCAGTTCTTC.

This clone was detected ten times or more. The CDR3 reads CASSVGPSNEQFF. The CDR3 DNA reads TGCGCCAGCAGTGTAGGCCCGTCCAATGAGCAGTTCTTC. The gene calls are TRBV10-2 and TRBJ2-1; D ambiguous. Trimming shortened V by 4 bases and J by 6 bases, and 10 bases separated the two germline ends. This CDR3 comprises 13 residues. Per germline, CDR1 WSHSY and CDR2 SAAADI.

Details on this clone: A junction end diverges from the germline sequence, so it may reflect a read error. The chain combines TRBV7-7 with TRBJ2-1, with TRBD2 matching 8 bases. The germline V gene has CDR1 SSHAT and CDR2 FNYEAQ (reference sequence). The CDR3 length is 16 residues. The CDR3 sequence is CASSLSSPGGGSEQFF. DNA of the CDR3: TGTGCTAGCAGCTTAAGTTCTCCGGGAGGGGGGTCTGAGCAGTTCTTC.

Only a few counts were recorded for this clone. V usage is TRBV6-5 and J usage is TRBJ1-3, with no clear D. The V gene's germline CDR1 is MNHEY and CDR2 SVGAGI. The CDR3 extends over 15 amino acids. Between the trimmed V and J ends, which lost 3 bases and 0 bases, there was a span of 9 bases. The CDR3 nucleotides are TGTGCCAGCAGTTATCAAAGGGCCTCTGGAAACACCATATATTTT. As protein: CASSYQRASGNTIYF.

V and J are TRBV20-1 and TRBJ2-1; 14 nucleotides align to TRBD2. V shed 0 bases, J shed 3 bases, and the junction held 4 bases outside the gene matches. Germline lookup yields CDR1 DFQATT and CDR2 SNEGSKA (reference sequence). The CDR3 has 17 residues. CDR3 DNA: TGCAGTGCTAGAGATCCCGGGACTAGCGGGGGCTACAATGAGCAGTTCTTC. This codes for CSARDPGTSGGYNEQFF.

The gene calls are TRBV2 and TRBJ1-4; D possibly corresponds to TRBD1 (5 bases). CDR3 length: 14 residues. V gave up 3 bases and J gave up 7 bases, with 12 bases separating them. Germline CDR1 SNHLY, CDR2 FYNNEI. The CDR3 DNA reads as TGTGCCAGCAGTGATGGGGGGGGAGTTGAAAAACTGTTTTTT. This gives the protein CASSDGGGVEKLFF. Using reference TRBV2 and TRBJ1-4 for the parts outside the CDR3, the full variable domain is EPEVTQTPSHQVTQMGQEVILRCVPISNHLYFYWYRQILGQKVEFLVSFYNNEISEKSEIFDDQFSVERPDGSNFTLKIRSTKLEDSAMYFCASSDGGGVEKLFFGSGTQLSVL.

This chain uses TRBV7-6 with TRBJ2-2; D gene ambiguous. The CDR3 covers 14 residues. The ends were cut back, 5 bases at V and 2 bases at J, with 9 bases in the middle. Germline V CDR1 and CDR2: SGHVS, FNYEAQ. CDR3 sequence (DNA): TGTGCCAGCAGCGTTGGACGTAACACCGGGGAGCTGTTTTTT. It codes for CASSVGRNTGELFF.

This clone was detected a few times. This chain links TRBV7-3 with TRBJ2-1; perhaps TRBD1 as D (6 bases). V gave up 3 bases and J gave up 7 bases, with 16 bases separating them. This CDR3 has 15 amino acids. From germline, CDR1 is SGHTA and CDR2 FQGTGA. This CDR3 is CASSFRQGLRNEQFF. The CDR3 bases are TGTGCCAGCAGCTTTAGGCAGGGGTTAAGAAATGAGCAGTTCTTC.

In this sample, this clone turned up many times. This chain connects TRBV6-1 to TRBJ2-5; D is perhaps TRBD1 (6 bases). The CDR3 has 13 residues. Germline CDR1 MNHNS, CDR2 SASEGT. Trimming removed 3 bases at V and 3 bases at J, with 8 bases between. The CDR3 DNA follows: TGTGCCAGCAGTGACTACAGGGAAGAGACCCAGTACTTC. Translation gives CASSDYREETQYF.

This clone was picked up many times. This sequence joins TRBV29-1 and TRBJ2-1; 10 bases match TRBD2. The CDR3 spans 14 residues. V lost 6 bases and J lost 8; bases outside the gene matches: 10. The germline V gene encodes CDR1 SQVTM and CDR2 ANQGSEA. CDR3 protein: CSVIRSGGAHEQFF. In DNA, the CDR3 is TGCAGCGTGATCAGGAGCGGGGGGGCGCATGAGCAGTTCTTC.

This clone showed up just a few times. DNA for the CDR3: TGCGCCAGCAGCTTGAGCCCTAGCGGGGGGTCGACCGGGGAGCTGTTTTTT. Translated: CASSLSPSGGSTGELFF. The chain combines TRBV5-1 with TRBJ2-2; 11 bases line up with TRBD2. Germline V gene data show CDR1 as SGHRS and CDR2 as YFSETQ. The CDR3 has 17 residues. The junction had 7 bases not matched to a gene; V was cut back by 1 base and J by 5 bases.

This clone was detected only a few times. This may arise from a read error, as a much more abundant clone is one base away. In DNA, the CDR3 is TGTGCCAGCAGCGGGGGCCCTGGGTCCAACGTCCTGACTTTC. Amino acids: CASSGGPGSNVLTF. The gene calls are TRBV9 and TRBJ2-6; D may be TRBD1 (5 bases). CDR3 length: 14 residues. The germline V gene encodes CDR1 SGDLS and CDR2 YYNGEE.

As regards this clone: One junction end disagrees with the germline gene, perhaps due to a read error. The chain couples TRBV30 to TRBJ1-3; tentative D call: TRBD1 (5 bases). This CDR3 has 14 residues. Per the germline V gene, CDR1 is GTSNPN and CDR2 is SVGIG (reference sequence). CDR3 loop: CVWSQGHSGNTIYF. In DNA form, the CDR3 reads TGTGTCTGGAGTCAGGGCCACTCTGGAAACACCATATATTTT.

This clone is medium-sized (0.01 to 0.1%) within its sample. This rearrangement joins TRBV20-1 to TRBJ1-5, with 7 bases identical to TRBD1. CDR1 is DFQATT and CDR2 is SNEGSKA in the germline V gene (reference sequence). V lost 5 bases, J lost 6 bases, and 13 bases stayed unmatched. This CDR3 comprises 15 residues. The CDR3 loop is CSAVRGTVAGQPQHF. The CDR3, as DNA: TGCAGTGCTGTACGCGGGACAGTGGCCGGTCAGCCCCAGCATTTT.

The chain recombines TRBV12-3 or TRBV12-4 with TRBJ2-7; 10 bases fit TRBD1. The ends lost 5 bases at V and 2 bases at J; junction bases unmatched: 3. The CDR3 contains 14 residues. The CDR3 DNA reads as TGTGCCAGCAGTCCGGGGACAGGGGCCTACGAGCAGTACTTC. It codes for CASSPGTGAYEQYF.

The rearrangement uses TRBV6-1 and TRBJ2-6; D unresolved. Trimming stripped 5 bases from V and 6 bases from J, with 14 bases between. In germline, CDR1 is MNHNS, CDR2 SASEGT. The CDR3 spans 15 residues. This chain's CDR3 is CASSPTISLANVLTF. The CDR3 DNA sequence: TGTGCCAGCAGTCCTACGATCTCTTTGGCCAACGTCCTGACTTTC.

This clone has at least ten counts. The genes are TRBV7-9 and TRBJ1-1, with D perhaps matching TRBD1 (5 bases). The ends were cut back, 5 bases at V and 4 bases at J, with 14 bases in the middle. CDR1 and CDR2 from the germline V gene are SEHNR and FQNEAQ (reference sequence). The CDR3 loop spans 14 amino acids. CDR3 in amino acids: CASSPQGMSTEAFF. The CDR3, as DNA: TGTGCCAGCAGCCCGCAGGGTATGAGCACTGAAGCTTTCTTT.

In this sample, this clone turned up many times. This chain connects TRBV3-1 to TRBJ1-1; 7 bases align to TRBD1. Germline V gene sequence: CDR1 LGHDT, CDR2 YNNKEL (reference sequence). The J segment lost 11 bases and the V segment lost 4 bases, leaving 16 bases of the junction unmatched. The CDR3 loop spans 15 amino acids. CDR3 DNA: TGTGCCAGCAGCCTGCCCGGGACAGCGCCAGGTGGGGCTTTCTTT. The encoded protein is CASSLPGTAPGGAFF.

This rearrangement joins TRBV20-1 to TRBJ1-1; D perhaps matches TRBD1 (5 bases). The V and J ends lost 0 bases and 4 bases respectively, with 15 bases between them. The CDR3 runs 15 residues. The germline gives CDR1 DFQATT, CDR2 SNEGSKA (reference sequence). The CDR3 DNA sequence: TGCAGTGCTAGAGAAACCCTCGGGGCTTTCACTGAAGCTTTCTTT. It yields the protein CSARETLGAFTEAFF.

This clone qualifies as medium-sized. Here the CDR3 reads CSARDPRYEQYF. The CDR3 DNA follows: TGCAGTGCTAGAGACCCGCGGTACGAGCAGTACTTC. The gene calls are TRBV20-1 and TRBJ2-7; D ambiguous. Trimming shortened V by 0 bases and J by 4 bases, and 7 bases separated the two germline ends. CDR1 and CDR2 (germline): DFQATT, SNEGSKA (reference sequence). The CDR3 spans 12 residues.

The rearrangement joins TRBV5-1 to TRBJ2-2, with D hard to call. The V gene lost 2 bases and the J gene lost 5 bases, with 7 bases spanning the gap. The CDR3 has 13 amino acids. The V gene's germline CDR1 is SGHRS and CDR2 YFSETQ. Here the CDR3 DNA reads TGCGCCAGCAGCTTTAGTGAGACCGGGGAGCTGTTTTTT. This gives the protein CASSFSETGELFF.

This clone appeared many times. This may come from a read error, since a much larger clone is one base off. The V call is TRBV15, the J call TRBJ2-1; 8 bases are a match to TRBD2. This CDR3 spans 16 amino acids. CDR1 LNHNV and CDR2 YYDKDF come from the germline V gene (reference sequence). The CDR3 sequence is CASSRDLGGGPDEQFF. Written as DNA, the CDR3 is TGTGCCTCCAGCAGAGATCTCGGGGGGGGCCCGGATGAGCAGTTCTTC.

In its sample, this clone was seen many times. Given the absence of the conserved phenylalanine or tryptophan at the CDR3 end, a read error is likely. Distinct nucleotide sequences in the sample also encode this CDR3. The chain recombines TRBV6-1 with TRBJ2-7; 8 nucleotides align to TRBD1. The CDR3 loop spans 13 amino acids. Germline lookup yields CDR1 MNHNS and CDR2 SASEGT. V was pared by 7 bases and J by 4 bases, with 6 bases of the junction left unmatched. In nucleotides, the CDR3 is TGTGCCAGCAATGGACAGGGATATTACGAGCAGTACCTC. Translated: CASNGQGYYEQYL.